The clone carrying this T cell receptor (beta chain) was seen only once. Participant ages covered about 18 to 89 years across about two dozen US areas. The study assigned cohorts using participant-reported clinical history. The authors' processing: Cell counts per sample came from amplifying reference gene primers. The repertoire was sequenced with immunoSEQ multiplex PCR; TCRdb's copy has only in-frame clones and lacks some. Clonal size and the V and J genes are those of that table, whereas D and trimming came from the DNA. The sample lists about 200,000 clones; around 86% were seen once. J was trimmed by 6 bases and V by 0 bases; bases with no gene match: 7. This CDR3 contains 15 residues. Germline CDR1 MNHEY, CDR2 SVGAGI. These data originate in a study of blood T cell repertoires in COVID-19.

What was sequenced was PBMCs or T cells enriched from blood (not recorded which). The chain is built from TRBV6-5 and TRBJ1-1; 7 bases align to TRBD1. The sequence was obtained from a man aged 35-49 years with acute COVID-19. The CDR3 loop is CASSYSRQGVAEAFF. CDR3 sequence (DNA): TGTGCCAGCAGTTACTCGAGACAGGGAGTCGCTGAAGCTTTCTTT.